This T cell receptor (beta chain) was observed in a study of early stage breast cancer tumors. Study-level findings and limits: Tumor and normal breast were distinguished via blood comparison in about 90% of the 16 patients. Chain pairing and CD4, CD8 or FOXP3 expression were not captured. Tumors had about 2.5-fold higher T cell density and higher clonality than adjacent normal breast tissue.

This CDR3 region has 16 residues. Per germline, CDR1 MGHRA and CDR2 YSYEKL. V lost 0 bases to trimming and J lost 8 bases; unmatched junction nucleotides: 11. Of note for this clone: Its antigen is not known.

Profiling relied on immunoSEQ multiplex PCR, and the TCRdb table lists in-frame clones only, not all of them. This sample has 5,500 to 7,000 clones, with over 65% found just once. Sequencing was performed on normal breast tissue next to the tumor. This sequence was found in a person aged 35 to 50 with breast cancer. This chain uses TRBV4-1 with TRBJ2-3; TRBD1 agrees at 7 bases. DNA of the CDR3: TGCGCCAGCAGCCAAGATTGGACAGGTGAGACCCGTACGCAGTATTTT. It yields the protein CASSQDWTGETRTQYF.